Listed below are T cell receptor beta chains from one sample, sequenced in a study of CD8 T cells in ankylosing spondylitis. A single record per CDR3 protein comes from TCRdb applying MiXCR to the 5' RACE reads. This table has tens of thousands of distinct CDR3 sequences, 7.9% appearing once. The sequenced material came from blood. These receptor sequences come from a male donor with ankylosing spondylitis or in good health (not recorded which). CDR3s include the opening cysteine and the closing phenylalanine or tryptophan. The D gene is left open where the match is weak. Clone size is not always given. Where it is, it says once, few, many or a class for expanded clones.

size	D	V	J	DNA	CDR3
few	TRBD2	TRBV7-6	TRBJ2-5	TGTGCCAGCAGCTTAGAAACTAGCGGGGGAGAGACCCAGTACTTC	CASSLETSGGETQYF
many	TRBD1	TRBV28	TRBJ2-2	TGTGCCAGCAGTTTTCAGGACAGGGGGCAATCCACCGGGGAGCTGTTTTTT	CASSFQDRGQSTGELFF
many	.	TRBV12-3/TRBV12-4	TRBJ2-4	TGTGCCAGCAGTTCCTTGGGCATTCAGTACTTC	CASSSLGIQYF
once	.	TRBV6-2/TRBV6-3	TRBJ1-2	TGTGCCAGCAGTTTAACCGGACTCCAAGATAACTATGGCTACACCTTC	CASSLTGLQDNYGYTF
few	.	TRBV7-3	TRBJ2-1	TGTGCCAGCAGCCCTCTAGGGATCAATGAGCAGTTCTTC	CASSPLGINEQFF
many	.	TRBV20-1	TRBJ1-1	TGCAGTGCTAGGGCCCCCCGGGCCACTGAAGCTTTCTTT	CSARAPRATEAFF
.	TRBD1	TRBV29-1	TRBJ2-7	TGCAGCGTTGTGACAGGGTCTACGGAGCAGTACTTC	CSVVTGSTEQYF
.	.	TRBV7-2	TRBJ1-2	TGTGCCAGCAGCTTTCCCAGGGGCTATGGCTACACCTTC	CASSFPRGYGYTF
few	.	TRBV20-1	TRBJ2-7	TGCAGTGCTAGCGGGAGCGCCTCCTACGAGCAGTACTTC	CSASGSASYEQYF
few	.	TRBV20-1	TRBJ1-1	TGCAGTGCTAGAGATCGTGTGAACACTGAAGCTTTCTTT	CSARDRVNTEAFF
.	.	TRBV6-5	TRBJ2-6	TGTGCCAGCACTCCGGGAAGGGCTGGGGCCAACGTCCTGACTTTC	CASTPGRAGANVLTF
many	TRBD1	TRBV6-1	TRBJ1-6	TGTGCCAGCAGTGAAACAGGGGCAAATTCACCCCTCCACTTT	CASSETGANSPLHF
.	TRBD2	TRBV29-1	TRBJ2-1	TGCAGCGTTAGTTCTAGCGGGCACAATGAGCAGTTCTTC	CSVSSSGHNEQFF
.	TRBD1	TRBV20-1	TRBJ1-4	TGCAGTGCTGACCCGGGACAGGGGCGCGAAAAACTGTTTTTT	CSADPGQGREKLFF
many	.	TRBV11-2	TRBJ2-3	TGTGCCAGCAGGGGGGATTGGGATACGCAGTATTTT	CASRGDWDTQYF
.	TRBD2	TRBV6-5	TRBJ2-7	TGTGCCAGCAGTTATATGGGACTAGCGATCTACGAGCAGTACTTC	CASSYMGLAIYEQYF
many	.	TRBV20-1	TRBJ2-3	TGCAGTGCCCGCGCCCCCGCGGATACGCAGTATTTT	CSARAPADTQYF
many	.	TRBV7-2	TRBJ1-1	TGTGCCAGCAGCGCCTCAAAGAACACTGAAGCTTTCTTT	CASSASKNTEAFF
few	.	TRBV12-3/TRBV12-4	TRBJ1-1	TGTGCCAGCACCTTGGGAAGGGTCGCCGCTGAAGCTTTCTTT	CASTLGRVAAEAFF
.	TRBD1	TRBV6-1	TRBJ1-2	TGTGCCAGCAGTCTGGACAGGGGGAGCTATGGCTACACCTTC	CASSLDRGSYGYTF
many	TRBD1	TRBV7-9	TRBJ2-2	TGTGCCACCTTACCGACAGGGTCCACCGGGGAGCTGTTTTTT	CATLPTGSTGELFF
many	TRBD1	TRBV4-1	TRBJ1-4	TGCGCCAGCAGCCAAGGACACAGGGGGTCTTATGAAAAACTGTTTTTT	CASSQGHRGSYEKLFF
many	TRBD2	TRBV11-2	TRBJ2-2	TGTGCCACTAGACACGGCCGGGGGGCCGGGGAGCTGTTTTTT	CATRHGRGAGELFF
.	TRBD2	TRBV9	TRBJ2-1	TGTGCCAGCAGCACCCGGACTAGGAACAATGAGCAGTTCTTC	CASSTRTRNNEQFF
.	TRBD1	TRBV6-1	TRBJ1-1	TGTGCCAGCAGCCAGGGGGAGGTATGGTTGACTGAAGCTTTCTTT	CASSQGEVWLTEAFF
many	.	TRBV9	TRBJ2-1	TGTGCCAGCAGCCTCGCCGTGCCCTCCAATGAGCAGTTCTTC	CASSLAVPSNEQFF
few	.	TRBV11-2	TRBJ2-1	TGTGCCAGCAGCTTATTTTCCGGGACAACCAACAATGAGCAGTTCTTC	CASSLFSGTTNNEQFF